One and the same sample provided the 24 T cell receptor beta chains below, sequenced in a study of cytomegalovirus exposure and HLA in healthy donors. The PCR used 60 Vbeta and 13 Jbeta primers. TCRdb's copy holds only in-frame clones and misses some; the assay was immunoSEQ multiplex PCR. The sample consists of about 130,000 clones, 74% of them appearing once. Sequencing was performed on PBMCs. The receptors derive from a middle-aged man in good health and CMV-seropositive.

The V and J genes are TRBV4-2 and TRBJ2-3; 7 bases are shared with TRBD1. This CDR3 has 16 residues. Germline assignment: CDR1 LGHNA and CDR2 YNFKEQ. J lost 5 bases, V lost 0 bases, and 8 bases had no gene match. DNA of the CDR3: TGTGCCAGCAGCCAAGAACGAACAGGGGCCGGAGATACGCAGTATTTT. This codes for CASSQERTGAGDTQYF.

The table lists this clone with a count of one. This rearrangement joins TRBV10-3 to TRBJ2-5; the D gene is possibly TRBD1 (6 bases). The V end was cut by 8 bases, the J end by 5 bases, with 12 bases between. Germline V CDR1 and CDR2: ENHRY, SYGVKD. This CDR3 spans 12 amino acids. The CDR3 coding sequence is TGTGCCATCGGGGGCAACGACGAGACCCAGTACTTC. Its protein is CAIGGNDETQYF.

The chain carries TRBV2 and TRBJ1-2; 7 nucleotides align to TRBD1. The germline gives CDR1 SNHLY, CDR2 FYNNEI. With 6 bases clipped from V and 4 bases from J, the junction kept 5 bases outside the gene matches. The CDR3 has 13 amino acids. CDR3 region: CASSLGGGYGYTF. In nucleotides, the CDR3 is TGTGCCAGCAGCCTAGGGGGCGGCTATGGCTACACCTTC.

The V and J genes are TRBV5-8 and TRBJ2-3, with TRBD2 matching 16 bases. The CDR3 loop spans 16 amino acids. V shed 4 bases and J 5 bases; nucleotides not matched to a gene: 4. Germline V gene sequence: CDR1 SGHTS, CDR2 YDEGEE. The CDR3 sequence is CASSPGTSGGVDTQYF. CDR3 DNA: TGTGCCAGCAGCCCCGGGACTAGCGGGGGGGTAGATACGCAGTATTTT.

V is TRBV29-1 and J is TRBJ2-2; 7 bases are a match to TRBD1. CDR1 is SQVTM, CDR2 ANQGSEA, per germline. V shed 5 bases and J 4 bases; nucleotides not matched to a gene: 7. This CDR3 comprises 14 residues. The CDR3, as DNA: TGCAGCGTTTACGACAGGGTGACCACCGGGGAGCTGTTTTTT. It is translated as CSVYDRVTTGELFF.

This rearrangement joins TRBV9 to TRBJ2-2; D remains unclear. Germline V lookup: CDR1 SGDLS, CDR2 YYNGEE. V lost 0 bases, J lost 6 bases, and 12 bases lay in between. This CDR3 region has 15 residues. For the CDR3, the DNA is TGTGCCAGCAGCGTAGCCGGGTTGGTTGCCGGGGAGCTGTTTTTT. Its protein product is CASSVAGLVAGELFF.

The rearrangement joins TRBV28 to TRBJ1-2; 10 bases align to TRBD1. CDR3 size: 16 residues. V was pared by 7 bases and J by 8 bases, with 16 bases of the junction left unmatched. Looked up from germline, CDR1 is MDHEN and CDR2 is SYDVKM. CDR3 region: CASNPPPGQGIWGYTF. The CDR3 bases are TGTGCCAGCAACCCCCCTCCGGGACAGGGGATTTGGGGCTACACCTTC.

The chain links TRBV2 to TRBJ2-4; D perhaps matches TRBD2 (6 bases). The germline gives CDR1 SNHLY, CDR2 FYNNEI. V was cut by 6 bases and J by 8 bases, with 14 bases left in between. This CDR3 is built from 13 residues. The chain's CDR3 is CASRQQERDIQYF. The CDR3 DNA follows: TGTGCCAGCAGGCAACAGGAGCGGGACATTCAGTACTTC.

Only one count was recorded for this clone. The chain carries TRBV7-9 and TRBJ2-7, with D possibly TRBD2 on 6 matching bases. From germline, CDR1 is SEHNR and CDR2 FQNEAQ (reference sequence). V shed 5 bases and J shed 6 bases, with 14 bases lying between them. This CDR3 is 13 amino acids long. The CDR3 sequence is CASSAPGLSEQYF. CDR3 nucleotides: TGTGCCAGCAGCGCGCCGGGACTGTCCGAGCAGTACTTC. Looking up the rest from reference TRBV7-9 and TRBJ2-7 gives the full variable domain: DTGVSQNPRHKITKRGQNVTFRCDPISEHNRLYWYRQTLGQGPEFLTYFQNEAQLEKSRLLSDRFSAERPKGSFSTLEIQRTEQGDSAMYLCASSAPGLSEQYFGPGTRLTVT.

The rearrangement links TRBV4-1 to TRBJ2-7; possibly TRBD1 for D (6 bases). V was pared by 0 bases and J by 5 bases, with 17 bases between. The CDR3 sequence is 16 residues long. The germline V gene encodes CDR1 MGHRA and CDR2 YSYEKL. The CDR3 sequence is CASSQDWQGTINEQYF. For the CDR3, the DNA is TGCGCCAGCAGCCAAGATTGGCAGGGGACCATCAACGAGCAGTACTTC.

The gene calls are TRBV5-4 and TRBJ1-6, with 11 bases that match TRBD1. Per the germline V gene, CDR1 is SGHNT and CDR2 is YYREEE (reference sequence). The CDR3 has 15 amino acids. The junction had 3 bases not matched to a gene; V was cut back by 3 bases and J by 7 bases. CDR3 loop: CASSYRDRGNSPLHF. The CDR3 DNA is TGTGCCAGCAGCTACCGGGACAGGGGGAATTCACCCCTCCACTTT.

This rearrangement joins TRBV19 to TRBJ1-1, with 8 bases identical to TRBD1. CDR3 size: 16 residues. Germline CDR1 and CDR2: LNHDA and SQIVND (reference sequence). After removal of 7 bases from V and 2 bases from J, the junction contained 12 bases not matched to a gene. The chain's CDR3 is CASKTNLGQDNTEAFF. CDR3 nucleotide sequence: TGTGCCAGTAAAACGAACCTGGGACAGGATAACACTGAAGCTTTCTTT.

V gene TRBV5-4 combines with J gene TRBJ2-2, with a possible D match to TRBD1 (6 bases). Trimming removed 2 bases from V and 6 bases from J, with 8 bases in between. CDR1 is SGHNT and CDR2 is YYREEE in the germline V gene (reference sequence). This CDR3 is 13 amino acids long. The CDR3 protein is CASSLGGAGELFF. CDR3 in DNA: TGTGCCAGCAGCTTAGGGGGTGCCGGGGAGCTGTTTTTT.

J is TRBJ2-7 and V is TRBV5-4; 10 bases agree with TRBD1. The length of the CDR3 is 13 residues. J lost 6 bases, V lost 5 bases, and 5 bases had no gene match. Looked up from germline, CDR1 is SGHNT and CDR2 is YYREEE (reference sequence). The CDR3 protein is CASSQTGGSEQYF. CDR3 sequence (DNA): TGTGCCAGCAGTCAGACAGGGGGCAGCGAGCAGTACTTC.

This clone has only a few counts. The chain recombines TRBV5-4 with TRBJ2-7; 8 bases align to TRBD2. Germline V gene data show CDR1 as SGHNT and CDR2 as YYREEE (reference sequence). J was trimmed by 1 base and V by 4 bases; bases with no gene match: 1. This CDR3 has 13 amino acids. The CDR3 DNA sequence: TGTGCCAGCAGCAAGCGGGGGTCCTACGAGCAGTACTTC. Translating gives CASSKRGSYEQYF.

V usage is TRBV5-1 and J usage is TRBJ2-7, with TRBD1 identical over 7 bases. V lost 4 bases and J lost 2; bases outside the gene matches: 3. CDR3 length: 13 residues. CDR1 is SGHRS and CDR2 is YFSETQ in the germline V gene. The CDR3 spells CASSGGQTYEQYF. The CDR3 DNA is TGCGCCAGCAGCGGGGGACAGACCTACGAGCAGTACTTC. The full variable domain, its missing parts supplied by reference TRBV5-1 and TRBJ2-7, is KAGVTQTPRYLIKTRGQQVTLSCSPISGHRSVSWYQQTPGQGLQFLFEYFSETQRNKGNFPGRFSGRQFSNSRSEMNVSTLELGDSALYLCASSGGQTYEQYFGPGTRLTVT.

The chain employs TRBV9 and TRBJ2-5; maybe TRBD1 (6 bases). In germline, CDR1 is SGDLS, CDR2 YYNGEE. V gave up 3 bases and J gave up 7 bases, with 13 bases separating them. The CDR3 loop spans 13 amino acids. The CDR3 protein is CASSEGHPGTQYF. CDR3 nucleotide sequence: TGTGCCAGCAGCGAGGGACACCCGGGGACCCAGTACTTC. Complete variable domain (other parts from reference TRBV9 and TRBJ2-5): DSGVTQTPKHLITATGQRVTLRCSPRSGDLSVYWYQQSLDQGLQFLIQYYNGEERAKGNILERFSAQQFPDLHSELNLSSLELGDSALYFCASSEGHPGTQYFGPGTRLLVL.

This chain joins TRBV5-4 and TRBJ1-1, with no clear D. CDR3 length: 15 residues. CDR1 is SGHNT and CDR2 is YYREEE in the germline V gene (reference sequence). V was clipped by 1 base and J by 3 bases, with 13 bases between them. The CDR3 nucleotides read TGTGCCAGCAGCTTGTCAAATCGGGGTGACACTGAAGCTTTCTTT. Translating it yields CASSLSNRGDTEAFF.

In DNA form, the CDR3 reads TGCGCCAGCAGATGGGAGAACTATGGCTACACCTTC. As protein: CASRWENYGYTF. This rearrangement joins TRBV5-1 to TRBJ1-2; the D is unclear. V lost 5 bases and J lost 2, with 7 bases in between. CDR1 SGHRS and CDR2 YFSETQ come from the germline V gene. The length of the CDR3 is 12 residues.

The V and J genes are TRBV5-4 and TRBJ2-1, with TRBD2 matching 11 bases. The germline CDR1 and CDR2 sequences are SGHNT and YYREEE (reference sequence). Trimming took 3 bases from V and 4 from J; bases not matched to a gene: 6. The CDR3 sequence is 16 residues long. The CDR3 region is CASSYHSGGAYNEQFF. CDR3 DNA: TGTGCCAGCAGCTACCATAGCGGGGGGGCTTACAATGAGCAGTTCTTC.

The chain employs TRBV28 and TRBJ1-3; the D gene is possibly TRBD1 (5 bases). Trimming left V 6 bases short and J 2 bases short, with 20 bases between. CDR1 and CDR2 (germline): MDHEN, SYDVKM. The CDR3 runs 17 residues. CDR3 sequence reads: CASSRANGHLPGNTIYF. As DNA, the CDR3 is TGTGCCAGCAGCCGCGCAAACGGACACCTACCTGGAAACACCATATATTTT.

The chain recombines TRBV27 with TRBJ1-2, with D perhaps matching TRBD1 (5 bases). Germline CDR1 is MNHEY and CDR2 is SMNVEV (reference sequence). The CDR3 spans 14 residues. Trimming removed 6 bases at V and 3 bases at J, with 14 bases between. CDR3 protein: CASSAQAGHYGYTF. For the CDR3, the DNA is TGTGCCAGCAGCGCCCAGGCAGGGCACTATGGCTACACCTTC.

The chain recombines TRBV5-1 with TRBJ2-5; 13 bases map to TRBD2. V shed 0 bases, J shed 1 base, and the junction held 0 bases outside the gene matches. The CDR3 length is 16 residues. Looked up from germline, CDR1 is SGHRS and CDR2 is YFSETQ. CDR3 nucleotide sequence: TGCGCCAGCAGCTTGGGACTAGCGGGAGGCCAAGAGACCCAGTACTTC. It yields the protein CASSLGLAGGQETQYF.

This clone showed up just once. CDR3 nucleotide sequence: TGTGCCAGCAGCTTGTTAGGACAGGGGTTCGGGGAGCTGTTTTTT. It codes for CASSLLGQGFGELFF. V is TRBV5-4 and J is TRBJ2-2; the match to TRBD1 covers 9 bases. V shed 1 base, J shed 7 bases, and the junction held 5 bases outside the gene matches. This CDR3 spans 15 amino acids. The germline gives CDR1 SGHNT, CDR2 YYREEE (reference sequence).